The entry below gives a single TCR beta chain sequence along with its context. Its target is not known. This record comes from a study of cytomegalovirus exposure and HLA in healthy donors. PCR used 60 Vbeta primers and 13 Jbeta primers. The repertoire was sequenced with immunoSEQ multiplex PCR; TCRdb's copy has only in-frame clones and lacks some. The sample comprises 75,000 to 100,000 clones, around 72% of which are singletons, and approximately 3.5% rests with the top ten. Looked up from germline, CDR1 is KGHSH and CDR2 is LQKENI. The V segment lost 4 bases and the J segment 5 bases; nucleotides outside the gene matches: 17. This CDR3 has 19 residues. Study-wide findings and caveats: In a later analysis, more than 15,000 TCR beta sequences were associated with HLA alleles at 0.05 false discovery rate. Previously analyzed data showed that most TCR beta V segments were productive at a frequency of about 87% or about 30%.

The TCR was taken from a man aged 40-55 years in good health and CMV-seronegative. The sequencing sample was made of PBMCs. The J gene is TRBJ2-2, the V gene TRBV18, with TRBD2 matching over 9 bases. CDR3 amino acids: CASSLSGLETSGLTGELFF. In DNA, the CDR3 is TGTGCCAGCTCACTGTCTGGATTGGAGACTAGCGGCCTTACCGGGGAGCTGTTTTTT.